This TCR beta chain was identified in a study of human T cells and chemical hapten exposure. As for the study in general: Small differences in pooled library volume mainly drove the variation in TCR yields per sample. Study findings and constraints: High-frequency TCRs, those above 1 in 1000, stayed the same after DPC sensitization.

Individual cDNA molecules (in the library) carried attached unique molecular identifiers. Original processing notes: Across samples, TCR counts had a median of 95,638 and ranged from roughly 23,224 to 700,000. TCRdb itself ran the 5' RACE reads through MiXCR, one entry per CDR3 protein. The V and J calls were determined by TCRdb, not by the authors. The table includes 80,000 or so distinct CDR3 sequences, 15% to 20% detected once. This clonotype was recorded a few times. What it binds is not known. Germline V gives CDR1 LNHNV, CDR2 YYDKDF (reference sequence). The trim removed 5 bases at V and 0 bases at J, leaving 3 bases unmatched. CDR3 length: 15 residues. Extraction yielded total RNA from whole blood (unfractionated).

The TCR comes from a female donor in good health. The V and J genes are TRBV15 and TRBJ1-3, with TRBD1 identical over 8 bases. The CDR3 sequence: CATSRGTGSGNTIYF. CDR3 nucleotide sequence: TGTGCCACCAGCCGGGGGACAGGCTCTGGAAACACCATATATTTT.